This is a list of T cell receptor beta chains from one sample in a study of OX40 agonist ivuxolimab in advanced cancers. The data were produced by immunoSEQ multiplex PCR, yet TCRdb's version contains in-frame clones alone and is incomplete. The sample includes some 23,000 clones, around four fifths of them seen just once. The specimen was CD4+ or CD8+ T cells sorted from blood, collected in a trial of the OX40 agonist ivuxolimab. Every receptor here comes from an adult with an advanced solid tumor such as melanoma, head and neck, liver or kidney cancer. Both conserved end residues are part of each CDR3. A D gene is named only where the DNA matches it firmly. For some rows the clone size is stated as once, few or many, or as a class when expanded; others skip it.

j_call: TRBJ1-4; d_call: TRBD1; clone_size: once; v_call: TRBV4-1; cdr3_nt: TGCGCCAGCAGCCAGTCGACAGGGAATGAAAAACTGTTTTTT; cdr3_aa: CASSQSTGNEKLFF
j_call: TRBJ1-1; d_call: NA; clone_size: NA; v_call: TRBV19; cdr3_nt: TGTGCCAGTAGTTCAAGTATGAACACTGAAGCTTTCTTT; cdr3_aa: CASSSSMNTEAFF
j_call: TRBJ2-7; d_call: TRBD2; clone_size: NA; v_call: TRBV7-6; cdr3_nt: TGTGCCAGCAGCTTAAGCGGGGGGCCCTCCTACGAGCAGTACTTC; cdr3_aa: CASSLSGGPSYEQYF
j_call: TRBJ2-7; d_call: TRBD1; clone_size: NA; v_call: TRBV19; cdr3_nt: TGTGCCAGTAGTATACAATCTGTCGGGACAGGGTTAATCTACGAGCAGTACTTC; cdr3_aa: CASSIQSVGTGLIYEQYF
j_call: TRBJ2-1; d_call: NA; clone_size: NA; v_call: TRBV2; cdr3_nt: TGTGCCAGCAGTGATTTGGACGGGTACAATGAGCAGTTCTTC; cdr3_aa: CASSDLDGYNEQFF
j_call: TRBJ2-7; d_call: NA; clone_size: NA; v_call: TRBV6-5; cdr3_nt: TGTGCCAGCAGTTATGAACAGACAGGCTCCCACTACGAGCAGTACTTC; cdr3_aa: CASSYEQTGSHYEQYF
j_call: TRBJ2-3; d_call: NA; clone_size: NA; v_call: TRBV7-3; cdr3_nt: TGTGCCAGCAGCTTAGCTGGGGGGGCGGATACGCAGTATTTT; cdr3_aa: CASSLAGGADTQYF
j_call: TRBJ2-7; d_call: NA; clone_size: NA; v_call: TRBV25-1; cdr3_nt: TGTGCCAGCAGTTTGACAGTCTCCTACGAGCAGTACTTC; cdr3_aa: CASSLTVSYEQYF
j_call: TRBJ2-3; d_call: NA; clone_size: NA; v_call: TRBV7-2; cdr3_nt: TGTGCCAGCAGCTTAGTAGGGGGGGCCCTAGATACGCAGTATTTT; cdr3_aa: CASSLVGGALDTQYF
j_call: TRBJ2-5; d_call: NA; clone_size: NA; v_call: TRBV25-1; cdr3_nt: TGTGCCAGCTACGCTCTGAAGACCCAGTACTTC; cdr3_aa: CASYALKTQYF
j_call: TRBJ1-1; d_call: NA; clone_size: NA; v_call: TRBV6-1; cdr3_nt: TGTGCCAGCAGTGAAGACAGGTCTATGAACACTGAAGCTTTCTTT; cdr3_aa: CASSEDRSMNTEAFF
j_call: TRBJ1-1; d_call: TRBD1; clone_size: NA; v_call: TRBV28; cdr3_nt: TGTGCCAGCAGAGCAGGGGGCATGAACACTGAAGCTTTCTTT; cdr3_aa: CASRAGGMNTEAFF
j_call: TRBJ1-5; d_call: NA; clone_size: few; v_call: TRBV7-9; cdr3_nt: TGTGCGACCGGGGAGCCCAGCAATCAGCCCCAGCATTTT; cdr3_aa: CATGEPSNQPQHF
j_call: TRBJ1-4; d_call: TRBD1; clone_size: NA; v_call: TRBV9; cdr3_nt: TGTGCCAGCAGCGTAGGAGGGGGCGCGGGTGAAAAACTGTTTTTT; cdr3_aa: CASSVGGGAGEKLFF